This passage covers 25 T cell receptor beta chains from one sample sequenced in a study of identical twins. TCRdb used MiXCR to reprocess the 5' RACE reads, holding one entry per CDR3 protein. The table shows around 500,000 distinct CDR3 sequences, with around 14% occurring only once. This same sample was also part of a study on yellow fever vaccine responses in identical twins.

Sequences were obtained from CD4+ T cells sorted from blood. The receptors originated from a woman younger than 30 in good health.

This clonotype was detected a few times. The V gene is TRBV6-5, the J gene TRBJ2-2, with D unclear. Germline CDR1 MNHEY, CDR2 SVGAGI. The V and J ends lost 8 bases and 2 bases respectively, with 6 bases between them. The CDR3 is 12 residues long. The chain's CDR3 is CASGSNTGELFF. DNA for the CDR3: TGTGCCAGCGGGTCAAACACCGGGGAGCTGTTTTTT.

This clonotype was seen a handful of times. The chain has TRBV7-2 and TRBJ2-1, with 7 bases identical to TRBD2. The CDR3 totals 16 residues. V dropped 0 bases and J dropped 4; count of bases not matched to a gene: 6. In germline, CDR1 is SGHTA, CDR2 FQGNSA. CDR3 residues: CASSLAGGSGYNEQFF. Written as DNA, the CDR3 is TGTGCCAGCAGCTTAGCTGGCGGGAGTGGTTACAATGAGCAGTTCTTC. Filled out from reference TRBV7-2 and TRBJ2-1, the complete variable domain reads GAGVSQSPSNKVTEKGKDVELRCDPISGHTALYWYRQSLGQGLEFLIYFQGNSAPDKSGLPSDRFSAERTGGSVSTLTIQRTQQEDSAVYLCASSLAGGSGYNEQFFGPGTRLTVL.

V gene TRBV24-1 combines with J gene TRBJ2-1, with 10 bases lining up with TRBD2. CDR1 KGHDR and CDR2 SFDVKD come from the germline V gene. V lost 5 bases, J lost 4 bases, and 10 bases stayed unmatched. This CDR3 is 17 amino acids long. CDR3 in DNA: TGTGCCACCAGTGGCATTGCCGGGACTAGCGAATACAATGAGCAGTTCTTC. Protein product: CATSGIAGTSEYNEQFF.

This chain joins TRBV14 and TRBJ1-2; 7 bases line up with TRBD1. Germline V gene lookup returns CDR1 SGHDN and CDR2 FVKESK. The CDR3 length is 14 residues. The J segment lost 5 bases and the V segment lost 3 bases, leaving 6 bases of the junction unmatched. CDR3 nucleotides: TGTGCCAGCAGCCAGGCGAACAGGGGTTATGGCTACACCTTC. Protein: CASSQANRGYGYTF.

This clonotype was seen repeatedly, ten times or more. The V gene is TRBV7-9, the J gene TRBJ2-2; TRBD2 agrees at 9 bases. The ends lost 11 bases at V and 5 bases at J; junction bases unmatched: 12. CDR3 length: 15 amino acids. The germline V gene has CDR1 SEHNR and CDR2 FQNEAQ (reference sequence). The CDR3 is CAGAPSGALTGELFF. The CDR3 DNA sequence: TGTGCCGGTGCCCCTAGCGGGGCCTTGACCGGGGAGCTGTTTTTT.

This clonotype was found a few times. V is TRBV12-3 or TRBV12-4 and J is TRBJ2-1, with 7 nucleotides matching TRBD1. There are 15 residues in the CDR3. V lost 3 bases to trimming and J lost 7 bases; unmatched junction nucleotides: 9. The CDR3: CASSFRAGGLNEQFF. CDR3 DNA sequence: TGTGCCAGCAGTTTTCGGGCAGGGGGTTTGAATGAGCAGTTCTTC.

This clonotype was seen more than once but under ten times. This chain links TRBV5-1 with TRBJ2-1; TRBD2 aligns across 15 bases. Germline CDR1 reads SGHRS; CDR2 reads YFSETQ. J was trimmed by 7 bases and V by 3 bases; bases with no gene match: 8. CDR3 size: 17 residues. CDR3 nucleotides: TGCGCCAGCAGCTCTCGTCCGGGACTAGCGGGAGGTAATGAGCAGTTCTTC. Its translation: CASSSRPGLAGGNEQFF.

The chain employs TRBV12-3 or TRBV12-4 and TRBJ2-2, with TRBD1 matching over 11 bases. The CDR3 totals 16 residues. After removal of 5 bases from V and 7 bases from J, the junction contained 9 bases not matched to a gene. The CDR3 sequence: CASSPGQGAQDGELFF. CDR3 bases: TGTGCCAGCAGTCCAGGACAGGGGGCGCAGGACGGGGAGCTGTTTTTT.

The chain couples TRBV12-3 or TRBV12-4 to TRBJ2-1; TRBD2 agrees at 7 bases. The CDR3 spans 17 residues. V lost 3 bases and J lost 10; bases outside the gene matches: 18. The CDR3, as DNA: TGTGCCAGCAGTTTCGTATCCGGGGTAGCGGGCCTGGGAGAGCAGTTCTTC. Amino acids: CASSFVSGVAGLGEQFF.

Only a few counts were recorded for this clonotype. V usage is TRBV6-5 and J usage is TRBJ1-1; D is undetermined. The CDR3 sequence is 14 residues long. V was pared by 4 bases and J by 7 bases, with 16 bases between. Germline CDR1 and CDR2: MNHEY and SVGAGI. The CDR3 loop is CASSFSPGESEAFF. Written as DNA, the CDR3 is TGTGCCAGCAGTTTCTCCCCGGGCGAAAGTGAAGCTTTCTTT.

J is TRBJ2-2 and V is TRBV5-6; unclear D gene. Germline V gene lookup returns CDR1 SGHDT and CDR2 YYEEEE. The CDR3 runs 14 residues. The V gene lost 4 bases and the J gene lost 4 bases, with 11 bases spanning the gap. This CDR3 reads CASSEETSTGELFF. The CDR3 DNA reads as TGTGCCAGCAGCGAGGAAACGTCCACCGGGGAGCTGTTTTTT.

This chain uses TRBV28 with TRBJ2-7; either TRBD1 or TRBD2 may fit D (5 bases each). This CDR3 comprises 13 residues. V lost 4 bases, J lost 2 bases, and 9 bases lay in between. The germline gives CDR1 MDHEN, CDR2 SYDVKM. The CDR3 DNA sequence: TGTGCCAGCAGTTCGGGGCCTCCCTACGAGCAGTACTTC. It encodes CASSSGPPYEQYF.

This clonotype was counted at least ten times. The chain joins TRBV28 to TRBJ2-2; D possibly corresponds to TRBD2 (5 bases). Germline V gene sequence: CDR1 MDHEN, CDR2 SYDVKM. V shed 7 bases and J shed 2 bases, with 8 bases lying between them. This CDR3 is built from 13 residues. CDR3 loop: CASKRLNTGELFF. The CDR3 nucleotides read TGTGCCAGCAAGCGGCTTAACACCGGGGAGCTGTTTTTT.

This clonotype showed up many times. V usage is TRBV10-1 and J usage is TRBJ2-2, with a weak D call TRBD2 (6 bases). Looked up from germline, CDR1 is WNHNN and CDR2 is SYGVQD (reference sequence). The CDR3 has 16 amino acids. The V end lost 0 bases, the J end lost 5 bases, and 13 bases lay between the germline ends. The CDR3 DNA reads as TGCGCCAGCAGTGAGTCGAGGGAGGCCGGGACCGGGGAGCTGTTTTTT. Protein product: CASSESREAGTGELFF.

In this sample, this clonotype turned up many times. The chain has TRBV4-2 and TRBJ2-7, with 12 bases fitting TRBD2. The CDR3 has 19 residues. Unmatched junction bases numbered 10, after V lost 0 bases and J lost 1 base. Germline V gene data show CDR1 as LGHNA and CDR2 as YNFKEQ. DNA of the CDR3: TGTGCCAGCAGCCAAGAGGGGGCTTCTGGACTAGCGGGATCCTACGAGCAGTACTTC. The encoded protein is CASSQEGASGLAGSYEQYF.

CDR3 coding DNA: TGTGCCAGCAGCTTAGCTCCAGGGACCATTCAGTACTTC. Amino acids: CASSLAPGTIQYF. The chain has TRBV7-9 and TRBJ2-4; D may match TRBD1 or TRBD2 (5 bases each). Germline assignment: CDR1 SEHNR and CDR2 FQNEAQ (reference sequence). This CDR3 is built from 13 residues. Deletions cut 0 bases from V and 9 bases from J, with 9 bases between.

This clonotype was recorded at least ten times. The chain recombines TRBV20-1 with TRBJ2-5, with 9 bases identical to TRBD2. This CDR3 has 12 amino acids. CDR1 is DFQATT, CDR2 SNEGSKA, per germline (reference sequence). After removal of 6 bases from V and 1 base from J, the junction contained 0 bases not matched to a gene. CDR3 loop: CSARGGQETQYF. DNA of the CDR3: TGCAGTGCGCGGGGGGGCCAAGAGACCCAGTACTTC.

The genes are TRBV20-1 and TRBJ2-1; 14 bases align to TRBD2. The V segment lost 1 base and the J segment 8 bases; nucleotides outside the gene matches: 4. This CDR3 region has 15 residues. Germline-derived CDR1 and CDR2 are DFQATT and SNEGSKA (reference sequence). CDR3 loop: CSARAGTSGGDEQFF. CDR3 nucleotides: TGCAGTGCTAGAGCCGGGACTAGCGGGGGAGATGAGCAGTTCTTC.

In its sample, this clonotype was seen a few times. The chain recombines TRBV25-1 with TRBJ2-7, with 11 positions matching TRBD1. Looked up from germline, CDR1 is MGHDK and CDR2 is SYGVNS. This CDR3 is built from 15 residues. The V and J ends lost 6 bases and 3 bases, in that order; junction bases with no gene match: 7. For the CDR3, the DNA is TGTGCCAGCAGCGAAGGGGGGACAGGGGGCTACGAGCAGTACTTC. Protein: CASSEGGTGGYEQYF.

This clonotype has only a few counts. The chain uses TRBV12-3 or TRBV12-4 and TRBJ2-7, with TRBD1 matching over 8 bases. The junction had 8 bases not matched to a gene; V was cut back by 5 bases and J by 2 bases. CDR3 length equals 15 residues. The CDR3 DNA is TGTGCCAGCAGTCCTACAGGGGGTCTAACCTACGAGCAGTACTTC. Its translation: CASSPTGGLTYEQYF.

This clonotype was recorded a few times. The V gene is TRBV29-1, the J gene TRBJ2-1, with D possibly TRBD2 on 5 matching bases. The germline CDR1 and CDR2 sequences are SQVTM and ANQGSEA. This CDR3 is built from 12 residues. Deletions cut 5 bases from V and 6 bases from J, with 11 bases between. This CDR3 reads CSVYPSPNEQFF. The CDR3 coding sequence is TGCAGCGTTTACCCTAGCCCCAATGAGCAGTTCTTC.

This clonotype was seen once. V usage is TRBV5-1 and J usage is TRBJ2-3; TRBD2 aligns across 10 bases. V gave up 4 bases and J gave up 6 bases; unmatched junction bases: 5. Germline-derived CDR1 and CDR2 are SGHRS and YFSETQ. CDR3 length: 14 residues. CDR3 sequence: CASSASGGADTQYF. The CDR3 DNA reads TGCGCCAGCAGCGCGAGCGGGGGGGCGGATACGCAGTATTTT. The full variable domain, its missing parts supplied by reference TRBV5-1 and TRBJ2-3, is KAGVTQTPRYLIKTRGQQVTLSCSPISGHRSVSWYQQTPGQGLQFLFEYFSETQRNKGNFPGRFSGRQFSNSRSEMNVSTLELGDSALYLCASSASGGADTQYFGPGTRLTVL.

This clonotype was seen more than once but under ten times. This chain joins TRBV7-9 and TRBJ2-1; D ambiguous. The CDR3 is made up of 11 amino acids. V was clipped by 8 bases and J by 3 bases, with 5 bases between them. Germline V gives CDR1 SEHNR, CDR2 FQNEAQ (reference sequence). The DNA for the CDR3 is TGTGCCAGCGTCAGCTACAATGAGCAGTTCTTC. Amino acids: CASVSYNEQFF.

This clonotype was counted a single time. With a much larger clone just one base away, this may be a read error. This chain links TRBV20-1 with TRBJ2-3; D could derive from TRBD1 or TRBD2 (6 bases each). The CDR3 spans 14 residues. V shed 5 bases and J shed 0 bases, with 12 bases lying between them. CDR1 DFQATT and CDR2 SNEGSKA come from the germline V gene (reference sequence). The CDR3 loop is CSAGGGSSTDTQYF. CDR3 nucleotides: TGCAGTGCTGGAGGGGGGTCTAGCACAGATACGCAGTATTTT.

The sample holds one count of this clonotype. This rearrangement joins TRBV7-2 to TRBJ2-7; 9 bases map to TRBD2. The CDR3 totals 14 residues. The V gene's germline CDR1 is SGHTA and CDR2 FQGNSA. With 4 bases clipped from V and 5 bases from J, the junction kept 6 bases outside the gene matches. CDR3 sequence (DNA): TGTGCCAGCAGCTCTAGGGCGGGAGGGAACGAGCAGTACTTC. Its protein is CASSSRAGGNEQYF.